These T cell receptor beta chains were read from a single sample in a study of beta chain features in type 1 diabetes. Repertoires were generated with immunoSEQ multiplex PCR, while TCRdb's copy carries only in-frame clones and drops some. The sample lists 600,000 to 700,000 clones; roughly 12% were seen once. The specimen sequenced was naive CD4+ T cells from blood. These receptors originate from a man aged 25-45 years with type 1 diabetes. CDR3s leave out the opening cysteine and the closing phenylalanine or tryptophan.

TRBV29-1	TRBJ1-2	SGNQGGNYGYT
TRBV10-3	TRBJ2-6	AISALESGANVLT
TRBV20-1	TRBJ2-7	SARDNYEQY
TRBV4-3	TRBJ2-1	ASSQDPSGAKGEQF
TRBV18	TRBJ2-7	ASSPGGAQVGKNEQY
TRBV13	TRBJ2-7	ASSPGTGGAPRPYEQY
TRBV29-1	TRBJ1-3	SAEGTGGNTIY
TRBV9	TRBJ2-6	ASSSSWGTGANVLT
TRBV14	TRBJ2-5	ASSLGETQY
TRBV30	TRBJ1-5	AWSVQGADQPQH
TRBV9	TRBJ2-1	ASSPGLAGVNEQF